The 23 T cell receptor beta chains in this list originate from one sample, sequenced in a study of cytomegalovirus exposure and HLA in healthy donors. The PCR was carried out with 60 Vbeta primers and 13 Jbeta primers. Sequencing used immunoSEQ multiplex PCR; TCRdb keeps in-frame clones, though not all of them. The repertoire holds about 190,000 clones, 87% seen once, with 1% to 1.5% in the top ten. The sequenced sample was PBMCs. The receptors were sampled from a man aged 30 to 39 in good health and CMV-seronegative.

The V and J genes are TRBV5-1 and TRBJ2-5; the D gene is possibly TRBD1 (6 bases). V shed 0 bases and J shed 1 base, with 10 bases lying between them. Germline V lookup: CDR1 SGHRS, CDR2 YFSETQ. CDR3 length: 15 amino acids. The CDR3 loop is CASSLDRVGQETQYF. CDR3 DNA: TGCGCCAGCAGCTTGGACAGGGTGGGCCAAGAGACCCAGTACTTC.

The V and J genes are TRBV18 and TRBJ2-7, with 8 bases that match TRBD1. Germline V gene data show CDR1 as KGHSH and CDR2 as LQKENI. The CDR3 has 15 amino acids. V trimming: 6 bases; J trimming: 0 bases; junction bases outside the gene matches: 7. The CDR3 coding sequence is TGTGCCAGCTCCGAGGGACAGGTGAGCTCCTACGAGCAGTACTTC. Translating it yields CASSEGQVSSYEQYF.

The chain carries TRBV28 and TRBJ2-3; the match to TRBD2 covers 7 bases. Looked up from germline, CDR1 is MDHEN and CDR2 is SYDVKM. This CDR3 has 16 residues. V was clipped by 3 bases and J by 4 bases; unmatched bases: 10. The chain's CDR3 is CASSFRGLVGADTQYF. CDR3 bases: TGTGCCAGCAGTTTCCGCGGACTAGTGGGTGCAGATACGCAGTATTTT.

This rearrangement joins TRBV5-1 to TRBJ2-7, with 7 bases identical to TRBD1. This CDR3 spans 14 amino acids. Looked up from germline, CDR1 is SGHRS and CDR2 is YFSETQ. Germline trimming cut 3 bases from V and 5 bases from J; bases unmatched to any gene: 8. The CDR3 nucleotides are TGCGCCAGCAGCTCATGGACAGGTAACAACGAGCAGTACTTC. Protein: CASSSWTGNNEQYF.

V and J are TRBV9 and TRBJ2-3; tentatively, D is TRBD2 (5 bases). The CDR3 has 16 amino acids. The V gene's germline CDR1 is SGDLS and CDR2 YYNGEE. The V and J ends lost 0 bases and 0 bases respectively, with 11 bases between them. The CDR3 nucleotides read TGTGCCAGCAGCGTAGGGACTTTTACTAGCACAGATACGCAGTATTTT. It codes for CASSVGTFTSTDTQYF.

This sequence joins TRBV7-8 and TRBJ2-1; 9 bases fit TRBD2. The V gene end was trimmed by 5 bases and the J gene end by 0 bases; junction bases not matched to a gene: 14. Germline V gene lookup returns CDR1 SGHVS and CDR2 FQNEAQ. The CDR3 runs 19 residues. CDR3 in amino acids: CASSPILLAGGSSYNEQFF. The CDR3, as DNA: TGTGCCAGCAGCCCAATCCTACTAGCGGGCGGAAGCTCCTACAATGAGCAGTTCTTC.

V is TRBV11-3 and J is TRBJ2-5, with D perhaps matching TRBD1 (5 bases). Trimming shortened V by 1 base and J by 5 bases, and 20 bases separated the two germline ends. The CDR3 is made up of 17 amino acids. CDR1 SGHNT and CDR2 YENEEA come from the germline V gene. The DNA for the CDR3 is TGTGCCAGCAGCTTAGCCTTTACTCCGACAGTCAGGGAGACCCAGTACTTC. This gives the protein CASSLAFTPTVRETQYF.

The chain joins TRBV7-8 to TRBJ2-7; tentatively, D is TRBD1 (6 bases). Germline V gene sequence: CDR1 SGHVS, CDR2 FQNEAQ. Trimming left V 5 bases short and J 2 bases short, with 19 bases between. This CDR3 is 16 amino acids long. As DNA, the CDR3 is TGTGCCAGCAGCCCTGAAGGCCCCAGGGGTGCCTACGAGCAGTACTTC. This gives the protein CASSPEGPRGAYEQYF.

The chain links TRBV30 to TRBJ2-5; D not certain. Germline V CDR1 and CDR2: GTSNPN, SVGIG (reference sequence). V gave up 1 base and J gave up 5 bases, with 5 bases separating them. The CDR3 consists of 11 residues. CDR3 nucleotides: TGTGCCTGGAGTGCCCTTGAGACCCAGTACTTC. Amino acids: CAWSALETQYF.

The CDR3 region is CASSLGQGSGGYTF. The CDR3 coding sequence is TGCGCCAGCAGCTTGGGACAGGGGAGCGGTGGCTACACCTTC. J is TRBJ1-2 and V is TRBV5-1; 8 bases are a match to TRBD1. V was clipped by 0 bases and J by 7 bases; unmatched bases: 5. The CDR3 contains 14 residues. Germline CDR1 and CDR2: SGHRS and YFSETQ.

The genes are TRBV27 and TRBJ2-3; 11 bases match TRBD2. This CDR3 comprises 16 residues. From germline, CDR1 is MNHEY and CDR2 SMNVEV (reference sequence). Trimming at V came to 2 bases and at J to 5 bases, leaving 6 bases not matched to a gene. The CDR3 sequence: CASSLPLAGGGDTQYF. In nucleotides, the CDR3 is TGTGCCAGCAGTTTACCTCTAGCGGGGGGTGGAGATACGCAGTATTTT.

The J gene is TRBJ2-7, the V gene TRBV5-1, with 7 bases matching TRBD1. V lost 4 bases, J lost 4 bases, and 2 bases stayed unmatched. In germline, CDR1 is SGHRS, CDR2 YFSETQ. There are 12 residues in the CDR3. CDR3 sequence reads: CASSRDSYEQYF. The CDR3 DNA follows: TGCGCCAGCAGCCGGGACAGTTACGAGCAGTACTTC.

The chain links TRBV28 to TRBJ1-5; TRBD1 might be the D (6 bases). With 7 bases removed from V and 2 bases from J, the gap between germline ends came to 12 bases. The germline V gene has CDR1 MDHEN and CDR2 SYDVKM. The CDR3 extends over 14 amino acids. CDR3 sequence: CASTQGSRNQPQHF. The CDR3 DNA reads TGTGCCAGCACCCAGGGGTCCCGCAATCAGCCCCAGCATTTT.

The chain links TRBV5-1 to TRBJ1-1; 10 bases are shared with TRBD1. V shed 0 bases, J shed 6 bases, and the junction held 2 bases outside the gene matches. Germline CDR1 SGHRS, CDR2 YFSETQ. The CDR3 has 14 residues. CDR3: CASSLGQGASEAFF. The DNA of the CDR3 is TGCGCCAGCAGCTTGGGACAGGGGGCTTCTGAAGCTTTCTTT.

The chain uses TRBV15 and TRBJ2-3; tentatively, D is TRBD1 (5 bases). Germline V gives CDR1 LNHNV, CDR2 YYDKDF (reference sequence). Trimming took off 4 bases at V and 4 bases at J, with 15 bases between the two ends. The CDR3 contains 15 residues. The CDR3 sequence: CATSNRLAQADTQYF. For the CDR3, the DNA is TGTGCCACCAGCAACAGGCTCGCCCAGGCAGATACGCAGTATTTT. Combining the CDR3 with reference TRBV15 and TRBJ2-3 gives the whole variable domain DAMVIQNPRYQVTQFGKPVTLSCSQTLNHNVMYWYQQKSSQAPKLLFHYYDKDFNNEADTPDNFQSRRPNTSFCFLDIRSPGLGDTAMYLCATSNRLAQADTQYFGPGTRLTVL.

The CDR3 nucleotides read TGTGCCACCTTCGGACAGGGGGTCCACAATGAGCAGTTCTTC. Protein product: CATFGQGVHNEQFF. This rearrangement joins TRBV27 to TRBJ2-1, with 10 bases aligning to TRBD1. Germline CDR1 is MNHEY and CDR2 is SMNVEV (reference sequence). The CDR3 spans 14 residues. With V trimmed by 10 bases and J by 5 bases, 8 bases remained unmatched.

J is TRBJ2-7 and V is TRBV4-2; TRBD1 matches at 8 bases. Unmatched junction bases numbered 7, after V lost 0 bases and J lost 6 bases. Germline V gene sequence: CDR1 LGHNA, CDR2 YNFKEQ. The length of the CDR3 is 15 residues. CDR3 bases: TGTGCCAGCAGCCAAGAAGGGTTCACAGGGGGCGAGCAGTACTTC. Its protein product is CASSQEGFTGGEQYF.

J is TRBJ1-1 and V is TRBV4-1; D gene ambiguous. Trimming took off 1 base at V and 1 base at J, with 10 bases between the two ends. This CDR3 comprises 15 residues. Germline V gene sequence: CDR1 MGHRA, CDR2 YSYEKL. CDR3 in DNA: TGCGCCAGCAGCCAAGCGTCCTCCAGGAACACTGAAGCTTTCTTT. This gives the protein CASSQASSRNTEAFF.

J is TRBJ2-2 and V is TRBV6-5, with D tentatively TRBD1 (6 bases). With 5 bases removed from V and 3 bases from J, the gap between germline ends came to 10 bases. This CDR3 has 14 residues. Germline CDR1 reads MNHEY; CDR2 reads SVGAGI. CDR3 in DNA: TGTGCCAGCAGTGCCCACAGGGACACCGGGGAGCTGTTTTTT. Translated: CASSAHRDTGELFF.

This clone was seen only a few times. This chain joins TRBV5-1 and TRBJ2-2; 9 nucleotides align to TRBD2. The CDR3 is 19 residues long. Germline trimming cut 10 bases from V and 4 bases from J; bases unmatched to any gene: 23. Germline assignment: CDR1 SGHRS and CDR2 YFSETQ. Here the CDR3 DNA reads TGCGCCTCCAGGCGGGGGGGTGTAAGGGCGGGAGGGCTCACCGGGGAGCTGTTTTTT. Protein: CASRRGGVRAGGLTGELFF.

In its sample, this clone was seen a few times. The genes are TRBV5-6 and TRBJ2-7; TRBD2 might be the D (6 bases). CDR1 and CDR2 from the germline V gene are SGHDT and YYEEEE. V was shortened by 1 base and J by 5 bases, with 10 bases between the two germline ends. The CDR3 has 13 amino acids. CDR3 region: CASSLREVDEQYF. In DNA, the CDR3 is TGTGCCAGCAGCTTGAGGGAGGTTGACGAGCAGTACTTC.

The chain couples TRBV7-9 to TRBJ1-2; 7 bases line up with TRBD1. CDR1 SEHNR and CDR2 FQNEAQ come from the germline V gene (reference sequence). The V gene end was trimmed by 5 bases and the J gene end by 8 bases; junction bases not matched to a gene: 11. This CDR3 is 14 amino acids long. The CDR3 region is CASSTRQGMEGYTF. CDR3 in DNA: TGTGCCAGCAGCACCCGACAGGGAATGGAGGGCTACACCTTC. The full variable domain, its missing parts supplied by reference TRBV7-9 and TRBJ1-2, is DTGVSQNPRHKITKRGQNVTFRCDPISEHNRLYWYRQTLGQGPEFLTYFQNEAQLEKSRLLSDRFSAERPKGSFSTLEIQRTEQGDSAMYLCASSTRQGMEGYTFGSGTRLTVV.

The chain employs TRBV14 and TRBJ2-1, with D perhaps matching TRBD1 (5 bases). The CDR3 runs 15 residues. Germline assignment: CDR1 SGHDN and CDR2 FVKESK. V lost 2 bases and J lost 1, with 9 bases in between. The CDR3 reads CASSQQGSSYNEQFF. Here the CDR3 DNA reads TGTGCCAGCAGCCAACAGGGTTCGTCCTACAATGAGCAGTTCTTC.